The 14 T cell receptor beta chains below were found in one sample sequenced in a study of shared clonotypes between healthy human individuals. Sequencing used immunoSEQ multiplex PCR; TCRdb keeps in-frame clones, though not all of them. The repertoire has 2,500,000 or so clones, roughly 90% of them found once; the top ten carry approximately 0.41%. Sequencing was carried out using naive CD4+ T cells from PBMCs. The subset was: CD45RA+ positively selected. The receptors here all came from a man aged 18 to 35 in good health. Some clones in this sample may be carry-over from other donors' samples.

The rearrangement joins TRBV11-2 to TRBJ1-2; D is unclear. CDR1 is SGHAT and CDR2 is FQNNGV in the germline V gene. Trimming stripped 7 bases from V and 2 bases from J, with 14 bases between. The CDR3 sequence is 14 residues long. The CDR3 nucleotides are TGTGCCAGCACCCAGCTTCGAGGGAACTATGGCTACACCTTC. Translation gives CASTQLRGNYGYTF.

The genes are TRBV5-1 and TRBJ2-4; 7 bases align to TRBD2. Germline lookup yields CDR1 SGHRS and CDR2 YFSETQ. V was clipped by 7 bases and J by 12 bases; unmatched bases: 13. This CDR3 spans 13 amino acids. CDR3 DNA sequence: TGCGCCAGCTGCCGGGCTAGCGGAGATGATCAGTACTTC. Residues: CASCRASGDDQYF.

CDR3 residues: CASSQGDSGTYEQYF. In DNA, the CDR3 is TGTGCCAGCAGCCAGGGGGACAGTGGTACCTACGAGCAGTACTTC. The gene calls are TRBV7-3 and TRBJ2-7, with 7 bases identical to TRBD1. The CDR3 sequence is 15 residues long. The V gene end was trimmed by 5 bases and the J gene end by 2 bases; junction bases not matched to a gene: 9. CDR1 is SGHTA and CDR2 is FQGTGA in the germline V gene.

In its sample, this clone was seen once. V gene TRBV10-3 combines with J gene TRBJ1-1; no reliable D call. CDR1 is ENHRY and CDR2 is SYGVKD in the germline V gene. This CDR3 has 12 amino acids. V was clipped by 11 bases and J by 1 base, with 11 bases between them. CDR3 in amino acids: CASDWENTEAFF. Written as DNA, the CDR3 is TGTGCCTCCGACTGGGAGAACACTGAAGCTTTCTTT.

The rearrangement uses TRBV9 and TRBJ2-7, with TRBD2 matching 11 bases. The length of the CDR3 is 17 residues. J gave up 5 bases and V 2 bases, and 12 bases lay outside the gene matches. The germline CDR1 and CDR2 sequences are SGDLS and YYNGEE. The CDR3, as DNA: TGTGCCAGCAGCGTCGGGCTAGCGGGAGGAAATGGAAACGAGCAGTACTTC. Translated, it gives CASSVGLAGGNGNEQYF.

This chain connects TRBV28 to TRBJ2-7, with 9 bases lining up with TRBD2. Trimming cost V 5 bases and J 4 bases; bases outside gene matches: 9. The CDR3 extends over 15 amino acids. CDR1 is MDHEN and CDR2 is SYDVKM in the germline V gene. DNA of the CDR3: TGTGCCAGCAGTGACCTGGAAGCGGGGGGATACGAGCAGTACTTC. Translating it yields CASSDLEAGGYEQYF.

The chain uses TRBV6-5 and TRBJ2-3; D assignment may be TRBD1 or TRBD2 (5 bases each). V lost 2 bases to trimming and J lost 4 bases, with 10 bases between them. CDR1 is MNHEY and CDR2 is SVGAGI in the germline V gene. This CDR3 has 14 residues. The CDR3 loop is CASSYGGAADTQYF. CDR3 nucleotides: TGTGCCAGCAGTTACGGGGGAGCGGCAGATACGCAGTATTTT.

V usage is TRBV5-1 and J usage is TRBJ2-5; no reliable D call. The CDR3 spans 12 residues. V lost 0 bases, J lost 5 bases, and 5 bases lay in between. CDR1 and CDR2 (germline): SGHRS, YFSETQ. DNA for the CDR3: TGCGCCAGCAGCTTGGCCTACGAGACCCAGTACTTC. Translating it yields CASSLAYETQYF.

The J gene is TRBJ1-5, the V gene TRBV21-1; TRBD1 is taken as the D call from the table, unchecked against the DNA. TRBV21-1 is an annotated pseudogene. This CDR3 contains 17 residues. The CDR3 loop is CASSPRGPYFSNQPQHF. For the CDR3, the DNA is TGTGCCAGCAGCCCCAGGGGACCCTACTTTAGCAATCAGCCCCAGCATTTT.

Note on this clone: The sample has other DNA sequences that encode this CDR3 too. The chain joins TRBV5-1 to TRBJ1-1; D possibly corresponds to TRBD1 (5 bases). V dropped 1 base and J dropped 5 bases, with 15 bases sitting between them. This CDR3 comprises 15 residues. CDR1 SGHRS and CDR2 YFSETQ come from the germline V gene. The CDR3 nucleotides are TGCGCCAGCAGCTTGTTCGGGCAGGGTGGGACTGAAGCTTTCTTT. Amino acids: CASSLFGQGGTEAFF.

The rearrangement links TRBV30 to TRBJ1-5; unclear D gene. The CDR3 extends over 15 amino acids. Trimming removed 3 bases from V and 7 bases from J, with 19 bases in between. The germline gives CDR1 GTSNPN, CDR2 SVGIG (reference sequence). CDR3: CAWSPRATLEQPQHF. In DNA, the CDR3 is TGTGCCTGGAGCCCTCGCGCCACCTTAGAACAGCCCCAGCATTTT.

The DNA for the CDR3 is TGTGCCAGCAGTGGGGCGGGGGGGAAATATGGCTACACCTTC. Translating gives CASSGAGGKYGYTF. The chain links TRBV6-5 to TRBJ1-2; tentatively, D is TRBD1 (5 bases). The V gene's germline CDR1 is MNHEY and CDR2 SVGAGI. This CDR3 has 14 amino acids. The V end lost 5 bases, the J end lost 5 bases, and 15 bases lay between the germline ends.

The V gene is TRBV11-3, the J gene TRBJ1-1; D unclear. CDR3 length: 12 amino acids. Trimming left V 5 bases short and J 2 bases short, with 6 bases between. Germline V gene lookup returns CDR1 SGHNT and CDR2 YENEEA. The CDR3 here is CASSHSNTEAFF. In nucleotides, the CDR3 is TGTGCCAGCAGCCACAGTAACACTGAAGCTTTCTTT.

On this clone itself: The same CDR3 is also encoded by other DNA sequences in this sample. The gene calls are TRBV5-1 and TRBJ2-5; 8 bases align to TRBD1. The CDR3 contains 14 residues. Germline CDR1 is SGHRS and CDR2 is YFSETQ. With V trimmed by 4 bases and J by 4 bases, 6 bases remained unmatched. The CDR3 nucleotides are TGCGCCAGCAGCCCAGGACAGGGTAGAGAGACCCAGTACTTC. This translates into CASSPGQGRETQYF. The full variable domain, rest sourced from reference TRBV5-1 and TRBJ2-5, is KAGVTQTPRYLIKTRGQQVTLSCSPISGHRSVSWYQQTPGQGLQFLFEYFSETQRNKGNFPGRFSGRQFSNSRSEMNVSTLELGDSALYLCASSPGQGRETQYFGPGTRLLVL.